This is a list of T cell receptor beta chains from one sample in a study of CD8+ T cells in alopecia areata. TCRdb's copy holds only in-frame clones and misses some; the assay was immunoSEQ multiplex PCR. The top ten clones hold roughly 0.91% of a sample with around 150,000 clones, approximately 65% of them seen once. The source was CD4+ T cells sorted from blood, collected at week 4, from a patient treated with tofacitinib. Receptors originate from a human donor with alopecia areata. The CDR3 runs from the conserved cysteine through the conserved F or W. Fields, in order: J gene, clone size, V gene, D gene, CDR3 protein, CDR3 DNA. D genes are given only for firm matches. A row's size may be missing; if present it is once, few, many or a size class.

j_call: TRBJ1-6; clone_size: -; v_call: TRBV11-2; d_call: TRBD1; cdr3_aa: CASSKDRVRSPLHF; cdr3_nt: TGTGCCAGCAGCAAAGACAGGGTACGATCACCCCTCCACTTT
j_call: TRBJ2-5; clone_size: -; v_call: TRBV25-1; d_call: -; cdr3_aa: CASQLRPQETQYF; cdr3_nt: TGTGCCAGTCAACTTAGACCGCAAGAGACCCAGTACTTC
j_call: TRBJ2-7; clone_size: -; v_call: TRBV7-2; d_call: TRBD2; cdr3_aa: CASSLGSGGIYEQYF; cdr3_nt: TGTGCCAGCAGCTTAGGGAGCGGGGGGATCTACGAGCAGTACTTC
j_call: TRBJ1-1; clone_size: few; v_call: TRBV29-1; d_call: -; cdr3_aa: CSALDTGTLHTEAFF; cdr3_nt: TGCAGCGCCCTTGATACCGGGACCCTTCACACTGAAGCTTTCTTT
j_call: TRBJ1-5; clone_size: once; v_call: TRBV6-5; d_call: TRBD1; cdr3_aa: CASSPQGISNQPQHF; cdr3_nt: TGTGCCAGCAGTCCACAGGGGATTAGCAATCAGCCCCAGCATTTT
j_call: TRBJ2-2; clone_size: -; v_call: TRBV2; d_call: -; cdr3_aa: CASNLDLRGELFF; cdr3_nt: TGTGCCAGCAACCTCGACTTGAGGGGGGAGCTGTTTTTT
j_call: TRBJ2-5; clone_size: -; v_call: TRBV7-9; d_call: TRBD2; cdr3_aa: CASSPGLAGPETQYF; cdr3_nt: TGTGCCAGCAGCCCGGGACTAGCGGGGCCAGAGACCCAGTACTTC
j_call: TRBJ1-2; clone_size: -; v_call: TRBV30; d_call: TRBD1; cdr3_aa: CARGQGAWGYTF; cdr3_nt: TGTGCCCGGGGACAGGGGGCATGGGGCTACACCTTC
j_call: TRBJ2-1; clone_size: once; v_call: TRBV25-1; d_call: -; cdr3_aa: CASSLSGSYNEQFF; cdr3_nt: TGTGCCAGCTCCCTTAGTGGCTCCTACAATGAGCAGTTCTTC
j_call: TRBJ1-5; clone_size: few; v_call: TRBV6-5; d_call: -; cdr3_aa: CASSYSSHQPQHF; cdr3_nt: TGTGCCAGCAGTTACTCGTCCCATCAGCCCCAGCATTTT
j_call: TRBJ2-1; clone_size: few; v_call: TRBV4-2; d_call: -; cdr3_aa: CASSQDTNNEQFF; cdr3_nt: TGTGCCAGCAGCCAAGACACAAACAATGAGCAGTTCTTC
j_call: TRBJ1-4; clone_size: -; v_call: TRBV7-2; d_call: -; cdr3_aa: CASSLEGGGRGKLFF; cdr3_nt: TGTGCCAGCAGCTTAGAAGGTGGAGGGCGAGGGAAACTGTTTTTT
j_call: TRBJ2-3; clone_size: -; v_call: TRBV10-3; d_call: -; cdr3_aa: CAINAVGDTQYF; cdr3_nt: TGTGCCATCAATGCCGTCGGGGATACGCAGTATTTT
j_call: TRBJ2-3; clone_size: once; v_call: TRBV4-2; d_call: -; cdr3_aa: CASSQGPGGRLTDTQYF; cdr3_nt: TGTGCCAGCAGCCAAGGCCCAGGTGGGCGGCTCACAGATACGCAGTATTTT
j_call: TRBJ1-2; clone_size: -; v_call: TRBV15; d_call: TRBD1; cdr3_aa: CATSRGRTGDGYTF; cdr3_nt: TGTGCCACCAGCAGAGGGCGGACAGGGGATGGCTACACCTTC
j_call: TRBJ2-1; clone_size: -; v_call: TRBV5-1; d_call: -; cdr3_aa: CASSLEPKSYNEQFF; cdr3_nt: TGCGCCAGCAGCTTGGAGCCGAAATCCTACAATGAGCAGTTCTTC
j_call: TRBJ2-7; clone_size: -; v_call: TRBV10-3; d_call: TRBD2; cdr3_aa: CAISDETSRNYEQYF; cdr3_nt: TGTGCCATCAGTGATGAGACTAGCAGGAACTACGAGCAGTACTTC
j_call: TRBJ1-6; clone_size: few; v_call: TRBV7-9; d_call: TRBD1; cdr3_aa: CASSPDRLSPLHF; cdr3_nt: TGTGCCAGCAGCCCGGACAGGCTATCACCCCTCCACTTT
j_call: TRBJ1-1; clone_size: -; v_call: TRBV29-1; d_call: -; cdr3_aa: CSVGVGGNTEAFF; cdr3_nt: TGCAGCGTAGGAGTCGGAGGGAACACTGAAGCTTTCTTT
j_call: TRBJ2-1; clone_size: -; v_call: TRBV7-2; d_call: TRBD2; cdr3_aa: CASSETSGAEQFF; cdr3_nt: TGTGCCAGCAGCGAAACTAGCGGGGCTGAGCAGTTCTTC
j_call: TRBJ1-5; clone_size: -; v_call: TRBV30; d_call: -; cdr3_aa: CAWSTLPRGQPQHF; cdr3_nt: TGTGCCTGGAGTACCCTCCCTCGTGGCCAGCCCCAGCATTTT
j_call: TRBJ2-7; clone_size: -; v_call: TRBV4-2; d_call: -; cdr3_aa: CASSQEGITYEQYF; cdr3_nt: TGTGCCAGCAGCCAAGAGGGGATCACCTACGAGCAGTACTTC
j_call: TRBJ1-6; clone_size: once; v_call: TRBV4-3; d_call: -; cdr3_aa: CASSLHEGRGSPLHF; cdr3_nt: TGCGCCAGCAGCCTTCACGAGGGACGCGGTTCACCCCTCCACTTT
j_call: TRBJ2-2; clone_size: -; v_call: TRBV5-1; d_call: -; cdr3_aa: CASSDPGELFF; cdr3_nt: TGCGCCAGCAGCGACCCAGGGGAGCTGTTTTTT
j_call: TRBJ2-3; clone_size: few; v_call: TRBV4-3; d_call: TRBD2; cdr3_aa: CASSQRLGNIAGRDTQYF; cdr3_nt: TGCGCCAGCAGCCAAAGGCTTGGGAACATAGCGGGGAGGGATACGCAGTATTTT
j_call: TRBJ1-4; clone_size: -; v_call: TRBV29-1; d_call: -; cdr3_aa: CSVADGIEKLFF; cdr3_nt: TGCAGCGTTGCCGACGGTATTGAAAAACTGTTTTTT
j_call: TRBJ1-2; clone_size: -; v_call: TRBV15; d_call: TRBD1; cdr3_aa: CATSSPRGTGHYGYTF; cdr3_nt: TGTGCCACCAGCAGCCCACGGGGGACAGGGCACTATGGCTACACCTTC
j_call: TRBJ2-2; clone_size: -; v_call: TRBV5-1; d_call: -; cdr3_aa: CASTLGGTNTGELFF; cdr3_nt: TGCGCCAGCACCCTGGGCGGCACGAACACCGGGGAGCTGTTTTTT
j_call: TRBJ2-7; clone_size: few; v_call: TRBV29-1; d_call: -; cdr3_aa: CSARRGLDEQYF; cdr3_nt: TGCAGTGCCCGCCGGGGGCTCGACGAGCAGTACTTC
j_call: TRBJ2-4; clone_size: -; v_call: TRBV30; d_call: -; cdr3_aa: CAWSGSNIQYF; cdr3_nt: TGTGCCTGGAGTGGGTCAAACATTCAGTACTTC
j_call: TRBJ2-3; clone_size: few; v_call: TRBV9; d_call: -; cdr3_aa: CASGGLQLSTQYF; cdr3_nt: TGTGCCAGCGGAGGCCTCCAGCTCAGTACGCAGTATTTT
j_call: TRBJ2-1; clone_size: -; v_call: TRBV7-2; d_call: TRBD2; cdr3_aa: CASSFPGLMQFF; cdr3_nt: TGTGCCAGCAGCTTCCCGGGACTAATGCAGTTCTTC
j_call: TRBJ2-3; clone_size: few; v_call: TRBV7-2; d_call: -; cdr3_aa: CASSRGWQQYF; cdr3_nt: TGTGCCAGCAGCAGAGGGTGGCAGCAGTATTTT
j_call: TRBJ1-5; clone_size: few; v_call: TRBV23-1; d_call: -; cdr3_aa: CASSPEGRHGNQPQHF; cdr3_nt: TGCGCCAGCAGCCCCGAGGGCAGACACGGGAATCAGCCCCAGCATTTT
j_call: TRBJ2-5; clone_size: -; v_call: TRBV5-1; d_call: -; cdr3_aa: CASSLLRAQETQYF; cdr3_nt: TGCGCCAGCAGCTTGCTCCGGGCCCAAGAGACCCAGTACTTC
j_call: TRBJ1-1; clone_size: -; v_call: TRBV29-1; d_call: -; cdr3_aa: CSVLGTEAFF; cdr3_nt: TGCAGCGTTTTGGGCACTGAAGCTTTCTTT
j_call: TRBJ2-5; clone_size: -; v_call: TRBV18; d_call: -; cdr3_aa: CASSRDRQETQYF; cdr3_nt: TGTGCCAGCTCACGGGACCGACAAGAGACCCAGTACTTC
j_call: TRBJ2-7; clone_size: -; v_call: TRBV2; d_call: -; cdr3_aa: CASSPTSYEQYF; cdr3_nt: TGTGCCAGCAGTCCTACTAGTTACGAGCAGTACTTC
j_call: TRBJ2-1; clone_size: few; v_call: TRBV14; d_call: -; cdr3_aa: CASSRQSQRYRYNEQFF; cdr3_nt: TGTGCCAGCAGCCGCCAAAGCCAGCGCTACCGCTACAATGAGCAGTTCTTC
j_call: TRBJ1-1; clone_size: few; v_call: TRBV27; d_call: -; cdr3_aa: CASSHRKLRNTEAFF; cdr3_nt: TGTGCCAGCAGCCACCGAAAGCTGCGGAACACTGAAGCTTTCTTT
j_call: TRBJ2-4; clone_size: -; v_call: TRBV30; d_call: -; cdr3_aa: CAWTGAWAKNIQYF; cdr3_nt: TGTGCCTGGACCGGGGCTTGGGCCAAAAACATTCAGTACTTC
j_call: TRBJ2-5; clone_size: once; v_call: TRBV7-9; d_call: TRBD1; cdr3_aa: CASSRTTGGGETQYF; cdr3_nt: TGTGCCAGCAGCCGGACGACAGGGGGAGGAGAGACCCAGTACTTC
j_call: TRBJ2-1; clone_size: -; v_call: TRBV29-1; d_call: -; cdr3_aa: CSVVPDYNEQFF; cdr3_nt: TGCAGCGTTGTTCCGGACTACAATGAGCAGTTCTTC
j_call: TRBJ2-5; clone_size: -; v_call: TRBV15; d_call: -; cdr3_aa: CATSRDIGLGGAQETQYF; cdr3_nt: TGTGCCACCAGCAGAGATATCGGACTCGGCGGGGCCCAAGAGACCCAGTACTTC
j_call: TRBJ2-5; clone_size: once; v_call: TRBV5-1; d_call: TRBD2; cdr3_aa: CASSRATSGGREETQYF; cdr3_nt: TGCGCCAGCAGCCGTGCGACTAGCGGGGGCCGCGAAGAGACCCAGTACTTC
j_call: TRBJ1-4; clone_size: once; v_call: TRBV29-1; d_call: -; cdr3_aa: CSAAGPNEKLFF; cdr3_nt: TGCAGCGCTGCGGGCCCGAATGAAAAACTGTTTTTT
j_call: TRBJ1-5; clone_size: -; v_call: TRBV7-2; d_call: -; cdr3_aa: CASSLAFQPQHF; cdr3_nt: TGTGCCAGCAGCTTAGCGTTCCAGCCCCAGCATTTT
j_call: TRBJ1-2; clone_size: -; v_call: TRBV29-1; d_call: -; cdr3_aa: CSVLGTGGGSYTF; cdr3_nt: TGCAGCGTGCTCGGAACCGGTGGGGGTAGCTACACCTTC
j_call: TRBJ1-6; clone_size: -; v_call: TRBV29-1; d_call: TRBD1; cdr3_aa: CSVETGANSPLHF; cdr3_nt: TGCAGCGTTGAAACAGGGGCAAATTCACCCCTCCACTTT
j_call: TRBJ2-3; clone_size: few; v_call: TRBV30; d_call: -; cdr3_aa: CAWSPGLSTDTQYF; cdr3_nt: TGTGCCTGGAGCCCCGGACTGAGCACAGATACGCAGTATTTT
j_call: TRBJ1-5; clone_size: -; v_call: TRBV30; d_call: -; cdr3_aa: CASSGTQGPQHF; cdr3_nt: TGTGCCTCCTCCGGGACCCAAGGACCCCAGCATTTT
j_call: TRBJ1-6; clone_size: -; v_call: TRBV23-1; d_call: -; cdr3_aa: CARVNSPLHF; cdr3_nt: TGCGCCAGGGTTAATTCACCCCTCCACTTT
j_call: TRBJ2-5; clone_size: -; v_call: TRBV7-2; d_call: TRBD2; cdr3_aa: CASAGGGYQETQYF; cdr3_nt: TGTGCCAGCGCGGGGGGAGGATACCAAGAGACCCAGTACTTC
j_call: TRBJ2-7; clone_size: -; v_call: TRBV18; d_call: -; cdr3_aa: CASSPLGDSYEQYF; cdr3_nt: TGTGCCAGCTCACCGCTAGGAGACTCCTACGAGCAGTACTTC
j_call: TRBJ1-1; clone_size: -; v_call: TRBV29-1; d_call: TRBD1; cdr3_aa: CSGERDRVTEAFF; cdr3_nt: TGCAGTGGTGAACGGGACAGGGTCACTGAAGCTTTCTTT
j_call: TRBJ2-6; clone_size: -; v_call: TRBV29-1; d_call: TRBD2; cdr3_aa: CSVLLAGLSGANVLTF; cdr3_nt: TGCAGCGTTCTACTAGCGGGGCTCTCTGGGGCCAACGTCCTGACTTTC
j_call: TRBJ1-3; clone_size: -; v_call: TRBV4-1; d_call: -; cdr3_aa: CASSRRRLSGNTIYF; cdr3_nt: TGCGCCAGCAGCCGTCGACGGCTCTCTGGAAACACCATATATTTT